These T cell receptor beta chains were read from a single sample in a study of shared clonotypes between healthy human individuals. The protocol was immunoSEQ multiplex PCR, while the TCRdb copy is restricted to in-frame clones and leaves out a portion. This table holds around 2,000,000 clones, 90% to 95% found once. The sample taken for sequencing was naive CD4+ T cells sorted from blood. These receptors all stem from a young man in good health. Each CDR3 is given with its conserved first and last residue. The D gene is left open where the match is weak.

TRBD1,TRBJ2-7,TRBV6-5,15,CASSYSQGKAYEQYF
TRBD1,TRBJ1-3,TRBV28,14,CASRGQGAGNTIYF
.,TRBJ2-3,TRBV30,14,CAWRRGSKADTQYF
TRBD1,TRBJ2-1,TRBV6-1,12,CASSRGWDEQFF
.,TRBJ1-2,TRBV7-2,13,CASSSLAETGYTF
.,TRBJ1-2,TRBV30,11,CAWSILSGYTF
.,TRBJ2-3,TRBV7-2,11,CASSGGDTQYF
TRBD2,TRBJ2-5,TRBV18,16,CASSRWGERERETQYF
.,TRBJ2-1,TRBV20-1,10,CSALKPQQFF
.,TRBJ2-1,TRBV10-1,16,CASSPRAGPVYNEQFF
.,TRBJ2-6,TRBV30,16,CAWSPWGASGANVLTF
.,TRBJ1-5,TRBV4-1,15,CASSLEGGGNQPQHF
.,TRBJ1-1,TRBV7-2,12,CASSLVGGWAFF
TRBD1,TRBJ1-6,TRBV19,14,CASPLTGDNSPLHF
TRBD1,TRBJ2-7,TRBV5-1,16,CASSPLPGTESYEQYF
TRBD1,TRBJ1-6,TRBV9,14,CASSAEDRDSPLHF
.,TRBJ2-7,TRBV6-6,15,CASSLYRESAYEQYF
TRBD1,TRBJ1-5,TRBV19,14,CASGQGVGNQPQHF
.,TRBJ1-4,TRBV5-1,14,CASSLGPGLEKLFF
.,TRBJ1-1,TRBV6-5,13,CASSYNLNTEAFF
.,TRBJ1-2,TRBV6-1,12,CASGIGAYGYTF
TRBD1,TRBJ2-1,TRBV9,15,CASSTLGQTYNEQFF
.,TRBJ2-5,TRBV28,13,CASSLLRLQTQYF
.,TRBJ1-5,TRBV7-9,15,CASSPGEVGNQPQHF
TRBD1,TRBJ2-5,TRBV6-5,13,CASKGQGRETQYF
.,TRBJ2-7,TRBV21-1,15,CASSYVGDGLYEQYF
.,TRBJ1-1,TRBV5-1,14,CATHPGGLGTEAFF
.,TRBJ2-7,TRBV2,13,CASSEADVYEQYF
.,TRBJ1-4,TRBV4-1,15,CASSPQESTNEKLFF
.,TRBJ2-7,TRBV5-8,17,CASSFGGAQGRVYEQYF
.,TRBJ2-5,TRBV28,13,CASSPTQPVTQYF
TRBD1,TRBJ1-3,TRBV6-5,16,CASSYSRTTGGNTIYF
.,TRBJ2-4,TRBV7-2,16,CASSLYGGPAKNIQYF
.,TRBJ1-5,TRBV6-5,15,CASSRGREGNQPQHF
.,TRBJ1-5,TRBV30,14,CAWSRTQTNQPQHF
TRBD1,TRBJ1-3,TRBV7-2,14,CASSSLNRGHTIYF
.,TRBJ2-3,TRBV6-5,16,CASSYRQFTSTDTQYF
.,TRBJ2-1,TRBV7-2,15,CASSNQGGSYNEQFF
TRBD2,TRBJ2-7,TRBV7-2,15,CASSLLGLAGVEQYF
.,TRBJ1-6,TRBV6-5,14,CASSYRQYNSPLHF
.,TRBJ1-1,TRBV29-1,12,CSARGGHTEAFF
.,TRBJ2-2,TRBV6-5,15,CASTHRRSNTGELFF
TRBD1,TRBJ1-5,TRBV28,15,CASSLQGGSNQPQHF
TRBD2,TRBJ2-5,TRBV2,15,CASSTTSGDKETQYF
TRBD2,TRBJ2-3,TRBV30,18,CAWSGTAGAGGYTDTQYF
TRBD1,TRBJ2-3,TRBV11-2,12,CASSQGVGTQYF
TRBD1,TRBJ2-2,TRBV25-1,15,CASSSGQLNTGELFF
.,TRBJ2-7,TRBV27,15,CASSAYSGEPYEQYF
.,TRBJ2-5,TRBV20-1,10,CSAGSETQYF
TRBD1,TRBJ2-7,TRBV6-5,15,CASSTQTGTSYEQYF
.,TRBJ2-1,TRBV5-8,12,CASTLGLNEQFF
TRBD1,TRBJ1-2,TRBV18,14,CASSPGRGNYGYTF
TRBD2,TRBJ2-5,TRBV9,16,CASSVATSIPQETQYF